The sequence of this T cell receptor beta chain was determined in a study of Ad26.COV2.S vaccination and SARS-CoV-2 variants. Whole-study context: The study gave Ad26.COV2.S intramuscularly, once or twice 56 days apart.

The protocol was immunoSEQ multiplex PCR, while the TCRdb copy is restricted to in-frame clones and leaves out a portion. The sample has approximately 400,000 clones, roughly four fifths seen once. This CDR3 is built from 14 residues. The V gene lost 4 bases and the J gene lost 4 bases, with 13 bases spanning the gap. Germline values: CDR1 SGHTA, CDR2 FQGNSA. Whole-study results and caveats: Breadth, reportedly substantial, characterized the spike-specific CD8+ and CD4+ T cell responses after vaccination. Vaccinated individuals (as opposed to placebo recipients) had higher spike-specific TCR breadth.

Described treatment: roughly 19 received Ad26.COV2.S at low or high dose, single or two shots; 5 received placebo; per-sample allocation not given. Samples analyzed were those drawn on day 63 after the first vaccine or placebo injection. The administered vaccine (an Ad26 vector) expressed Wuhan-strain SARS-CoV-2 spike. Concerning this clone itself: The antigen is not known.

The sample was peripheral blood, taken in a trial of Ad26.COV2.S vaccine versus placebo. V gene TRBV7-2 combines with J gene TRBJ2-5; D gene ambiguous. The source of this sequence is a person aged 18 to 65 who received the Ad26.COV2.S COVID-19 vaccine or a placebo. The CDR3 sequence: CASSSSVGTETQYF. In DNA form, the CDR3 reads TGTGCCAGCAGCTCATCGGTGGGCACAGAGACCCAGTACTTC.